The entry below describes one TCR beta chain. The record originates from a study of T cell clones after liver transplantation. Study at large: In this trial, immunosuppression withdrawal was attempted within 2 years of liver transplant. HCV positivity affected three of eight recipients; the rest lacked autoimmune or viral indications.

Produced via immunoSEQ multiplex PCR; TCRdb's table is partial and in-frame only. The sample contains about 20,000 clones, about 93% of which appear only once. The germline V gene encodes CDR1 SGHNT and CDR2 YYREEE (reference sequence). J lost 10 bases, V lost 0 bases, and 11 bases had no gene match. The CDR3 consists of 16 residues. This clonotype was sampled from a human patient who received a liver transplant. The T cells may partly be graft donor cells. The chain is built from TRBV5-4 and TRBJ2-1, with TRBD2 identical over 9 bases. This specimen consisted of CD8+ T cells from blood, obtained less than 28 months after liver transplant. The CDR3 DNA follows: TGTGCCAGCAGCTTGGCCAAAGGACTAGCGTCGAGGGAGCAGTTCTTC. Protein: CASSLAKGLASREQFF.